These T cell receptor beta chains were read from a single sample in a study of sequential checkpoint blockade in melanoma. Generated by immunoSEQ multiplex PCR, the TCRdb table keeps only in-frame clones and is missing some. The sample lists several thousand clones, 59% seen once, with just over 40% in the top ten. The sequenced sample was CD8+ T cells sorted from blood (inferred from file names), obtained from a patient given nivolumab and ipilimumab in sequence. These receptors all stem from a human donor with melanoma. CDR3s include the opening cysteine and the closing phenylalanine or tryptophan. The D gene is left open where the match is weak. The size of a clone is reported for some rows only, either as once, few or many, or as a class for expanded clones.

d_call: TRBD1
clone_size: .
j_call: TRBJ1-1
v_call: TRBV28
cdr3_nt: TGTGCCAGCAGTTTTGGGACAGGGGGGTACACTGAAGCTTTCTTT
cdr3_aa: CASSFGTGGYTEAFF

d_call: .
clone_size: .
j_call: TRBJ2-1
v_call: TRBV30
cdr3_nt: TGTGCCTGGAGTGTACTTAATCCCTACAATGAGCAGTTCTTC
cdr3_aa: CAWSVLNPYNEQFF

d_call: .
clone_size: .
j_call: TRBJ1-3
v_call: TRBV7-6
cdr3_nt: TGTGCCAGCAGCTTACCCGACGGACAGTCCTCTGGAAACACCATATATTTT
cdr3_aa: CASSLPDGQSSGNTIYF

d_call: TRBD2
clone_size: .
j_call: TRBJ2-7
v_call: TRBV4-1
cdr3_nt: TGCGCCAGCAGCCAAGGACTAGCGGGGTCCTACGAGCAGTACTTC
cdr3_aa: CASSQGLAGSYEQYF

d_call: TRBD1
clone_size: .
j_call: TRBJ1-5
v_call: TRBV4-2
cdr3_nt: TGTGCCAGCAGCTTGGGGACAGGGGGCAATCAGCCCCAGCATTTT
cdr3_aa: CASSLGTGGNQPQHF

d_call: TRBD2
clone_size: .
j_call: TRBJ2-5
v_call: TRBV11-2
cdr3_nt: TGTGCCAGCAGCTTAGGGTTAGCGGGGGGGCGGGAGACCCAGTACTTC
cdr3_aa: CASSLGLAGGRETQYF

d_call: .
clone_size: few
j_call: TRBJ1-6
v_call: TRBV7-9
cdr3_nt: TGTGCCAGCAGCAAAGAGGGCACCCAAGACTGGAATTCACCCCTCCACTTT
cdr3_aa: CASSKEGTQDWNSPLHF

d_call: .
clone_size: .
j_call: TRBJ2-1
v_call: TRBV9
cdr3_nt: TGTGCCAGCAGCGTAGAGGGGGACTCCTACAATGAGCAGTTCTTC
cdr3_aa: CASSVEGDSYNEQFF

d_call: .
clone_size: once
j_call: TRBJ2-3
v_call: TRBV7-2
cdr3_nt: TGTGCCAGCAGCTTAGTCGGTTTGGGGCCAGATACGCAGTATTTT
cdr3_aa: CASSLVGLGPDTQYF

d_call: .
clone_size: .
j_call: TRBJ1-5
v_call: TRBV29-1
cdr3_nt: TGCAGCGTTGAAGATCTTGGGAGTGGGCAGCCCCAGCATTTT
cdr3_aa: CSVEDLGSGQPQHF

d_call: TRBD1
clone_size: few
j_call: TRBJ2-7
v_call: TRBV7-9
cdr3_nt: TGTGCCAGCAGCTTAGCGGACAGGCACTACGAGCAGTACTTC
cdr3_aa: CASSLADRHYEQYF

d_call: TRBD2
clone_size: .
j_call: TRBJ2-2
v_call: TRBV6-5
cdr3_nt: TGTGCCAGCAGTTCCAGCGGGGGGACGAACACCGGGGAGCTGTTTTTT
cdr3_aa: CASSSSGGTNTGELFF

d_call: TRBD2
clone_size: .
j_call: TRBJ2-3
v_call: TRBV27
cdr3_nt: TGTGCCAGCAGTCTAGCGGGGGGGCCCGCAGATACGCAGTATTTT
cdr3_aa: CASSLAGGPADTQYF

d_call: .
clone_size: .
j_call: TRBJ2-2
v_call: TRBV15
cdr3_nt: TGTGCCACCAGCAGTTCTCGACAGTGGAGTAGCGGGGAGCTGTTTTTT
cdr3_aa: CATSSSRQWSSGELFF

d_call: .
clone_size: once
j_call: TRBJ1-2
v_call: TRBV5-1
cdr3_nt: TGCGCCAGCAGCTTAGACAGCAGCTATGGCTACACCTTC
cdr3_aa: CASSLDSSYGYTF

d_call: TRBD1
clone_size: once
j_call: TRBJ2-2
v_call: TRBV4-1
cdr3_nt: TGCGCCAGCAGCGGCCTGGGACAGATTAACACCGGGGAGCTGTTTTTT
cdr3_aa: CASSGLGQINTGELFF

d_call: TRBD1
clone_size: .
j_call: TRBJ1-2
v_call: TRBV19
cdr3_nt: TGTGCCAGTAGTCTCCGGGACAGGTCCATGTCTTACTATGGCTACACCTTC
cdr3_aa: CASSLRDRSMSYYGYTF

d_call: TRBD2
clone_size: .
j_call: TRBJ2-5
v_call: TRBV2
cdr3_nt: TGTGCCAGCAGTGATGGGACTAGCGGGGGGGAGACCCAGTACTTC
cdr3_aa: CASSDGTSGGETQYF

d_call: TRBD1
clone_size: .
j_call: TRBJ1-5
v_call: TRBV10-2
cdr3_nt: TGCGCCAGCAGACCGTCCGGGACAGGGGGAATTAGCAATCAGCCCCAGCATTTT
cdr3_aa: CASRPSGTGGISNQPQHF

d_call: .
clone_size: .
j_call: TRBJ1-1
v_call: TRBV5-1
cdr3_nt: TGCGCCAGCAGCTTGGTTTACAGGGACACTGAAGCTTTCTTT
cdr3_aa: CASSLVYRDTEAFF

d_call: TRBD1
clone_size: .
j_call: TRBJ1-4
v_call: TRBV4-3
cdr3_nt: TGCGCCAGCAGCCCCCTTGGACAGGGGGGGCCTTCTGGGGAAAAACTGTTTTTT
cdr3_aa: CASSPLGQGGPSGEKLFF

d_call: .
clone_size: .
j_call: TRBJ2-7
v_call: TRBV30
cdr3_nt: TGTGCCTGGGAGTCCCGGGACTTCTCCTACGAGCAGTACTTC
cdr3_aa: CAWESRDFSYEQYF